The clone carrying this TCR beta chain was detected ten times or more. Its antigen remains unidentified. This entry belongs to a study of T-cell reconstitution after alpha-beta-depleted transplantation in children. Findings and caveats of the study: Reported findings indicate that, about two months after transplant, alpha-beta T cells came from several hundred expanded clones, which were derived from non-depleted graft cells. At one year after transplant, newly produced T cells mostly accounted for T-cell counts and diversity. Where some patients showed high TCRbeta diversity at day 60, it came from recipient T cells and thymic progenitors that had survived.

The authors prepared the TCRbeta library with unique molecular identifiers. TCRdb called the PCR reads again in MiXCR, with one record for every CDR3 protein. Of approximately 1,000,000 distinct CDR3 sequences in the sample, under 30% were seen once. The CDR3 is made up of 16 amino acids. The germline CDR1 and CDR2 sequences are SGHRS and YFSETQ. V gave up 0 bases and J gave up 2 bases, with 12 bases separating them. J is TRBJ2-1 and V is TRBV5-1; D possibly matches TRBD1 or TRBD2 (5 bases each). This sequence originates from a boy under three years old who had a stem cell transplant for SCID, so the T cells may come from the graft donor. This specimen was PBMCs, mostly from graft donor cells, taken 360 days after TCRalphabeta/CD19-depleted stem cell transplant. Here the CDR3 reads CASSLGRDPPYNEQFF. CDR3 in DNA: TGCGCCAGCAGCTTGGGCCGGGACCCACCCTACAATGAGCAGTTCTTC.